This TCR beta chain was recorded in a study of cytomegalovirus exposure and HLA in healthy donors. Broader study findings: There was a cluster of highly shared sequence variants that was likely a sequencing artifact. Information on immune exposure was restricted to one variable (CMV serostatus). Presence/absence analyses treated sequencing depth as roughly uniform across donors. For most TCR beta V segments, an earlier analysis put the productive rate at about 87% or about 30% of the time.

This CDR3 region has 11 residues. CDR1 is DFQATT and CDR2 is SNEGSKA in the germline V gene (reference sequence). Note on this clone: Its antigen is currently unknown. The germline gene is not matched at one end of the junction; a read error may be the cause.

Primers included in the PCR were 60 Vbeta and 13 Jbeta primers. The data were produced by immunoSEQ multiplex PCR, yet TCRdb's version contains in-frame clones alone and is incomplete. Of about 150,000 clones detected, roughly 70% appear once; the ten largest clones hold 4.3%. This TCR derives from a man aged 18 to 30 in good health and CMV-seropositive. The source material was PBMCs. The chain couples TRBV20-1 to TRBJ1-1, with 7 bases identical to TRBD1. CDR3 bases: TGCAGTGCTAGAGAGGACAGGACAACTATCTTT. It is translated as CSAREDRTTIF.